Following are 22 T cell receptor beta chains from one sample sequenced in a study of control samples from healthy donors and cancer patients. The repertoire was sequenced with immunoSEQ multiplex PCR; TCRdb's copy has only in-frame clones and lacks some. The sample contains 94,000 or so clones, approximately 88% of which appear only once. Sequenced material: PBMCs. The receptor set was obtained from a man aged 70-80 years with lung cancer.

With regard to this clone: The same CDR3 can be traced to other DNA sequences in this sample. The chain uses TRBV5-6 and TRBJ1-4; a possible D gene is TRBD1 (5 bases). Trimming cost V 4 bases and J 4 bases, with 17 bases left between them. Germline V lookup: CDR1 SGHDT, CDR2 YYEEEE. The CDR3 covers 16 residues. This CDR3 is CASSPSEGRLNEKLFF. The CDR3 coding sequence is TGTGCCAGCAGCCCCAGCGAGGGACGGCTTAATGAAAAACTGTTTTTT.

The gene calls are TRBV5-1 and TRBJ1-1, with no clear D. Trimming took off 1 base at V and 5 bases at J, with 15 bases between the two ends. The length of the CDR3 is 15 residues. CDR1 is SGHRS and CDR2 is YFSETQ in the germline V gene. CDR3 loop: CASSLRSFDRTEAFF. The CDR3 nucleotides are TGCGCCAGCAGCTTGAGGTCTTTCGACCGGACTGAAGCTTTCTTT.

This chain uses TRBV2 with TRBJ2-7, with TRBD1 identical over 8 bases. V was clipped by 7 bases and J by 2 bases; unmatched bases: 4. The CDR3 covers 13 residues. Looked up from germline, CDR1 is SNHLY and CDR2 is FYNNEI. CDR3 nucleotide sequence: TGTGCCAGCAAGGGGACAGGCCCCTACGAGCAGTACTTC. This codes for CASKGTGPYEQYF.

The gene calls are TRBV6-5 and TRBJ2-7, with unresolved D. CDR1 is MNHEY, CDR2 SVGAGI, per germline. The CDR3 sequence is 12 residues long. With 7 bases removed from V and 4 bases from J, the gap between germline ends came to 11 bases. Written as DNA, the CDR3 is TGTGCCAGCACAAGGACGGAATACGAGCAGTACTTC. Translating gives CASTRTEYEQYF.

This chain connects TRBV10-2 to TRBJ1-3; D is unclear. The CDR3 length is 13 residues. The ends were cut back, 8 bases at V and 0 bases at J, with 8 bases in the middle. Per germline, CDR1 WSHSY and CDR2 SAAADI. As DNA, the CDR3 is TGCGCCAGCGGAGCCAGCTCTGGAAACACCATATATTTT. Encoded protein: CASGASSGNTIYF.

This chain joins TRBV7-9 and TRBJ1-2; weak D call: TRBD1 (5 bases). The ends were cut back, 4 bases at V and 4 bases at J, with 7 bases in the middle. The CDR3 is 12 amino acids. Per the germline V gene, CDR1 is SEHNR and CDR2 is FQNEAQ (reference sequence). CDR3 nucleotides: TGTGCCAGCAGCTCCAGGGCCTATGGCTACACCTTC. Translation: CASSSRAYGYTF.

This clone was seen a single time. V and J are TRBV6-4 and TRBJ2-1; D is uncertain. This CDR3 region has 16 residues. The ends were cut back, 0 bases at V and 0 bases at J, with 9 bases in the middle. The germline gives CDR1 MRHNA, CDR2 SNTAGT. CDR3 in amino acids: CASSDSHYRSYNEQFF. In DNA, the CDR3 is TGTGCCAGCAGTGACTCTCATTATCGCTCCTACAATGAGCAGTTCTTC.

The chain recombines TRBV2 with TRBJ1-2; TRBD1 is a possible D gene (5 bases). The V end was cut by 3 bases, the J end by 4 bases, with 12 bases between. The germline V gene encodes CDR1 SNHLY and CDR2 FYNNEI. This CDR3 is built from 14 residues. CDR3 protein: CASSDWGESYGYTF. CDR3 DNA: TGTGCCAGCAGTGATTGGGGGGAAAGCTATGGCTACACCTTC. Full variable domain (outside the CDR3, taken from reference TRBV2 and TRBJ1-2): EPEVTQTPSHQVTQMGQEVILRCVPISNHLYFYWYRQILGQKVEFLVSFYNNEISEKSEIFDDQFSVERPDGSNFTLKIRSTKLEDSAMYFCASSDWGESYGYTFGSGTRLTVV.

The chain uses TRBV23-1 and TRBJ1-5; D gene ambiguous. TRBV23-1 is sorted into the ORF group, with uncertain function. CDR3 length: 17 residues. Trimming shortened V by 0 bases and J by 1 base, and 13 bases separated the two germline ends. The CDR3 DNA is TGCGCCAGCAGTCAATCGAATCCCCCTCCGAGCAATCAGCCCCAGCATTTT. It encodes CASSQSNPPPSNQPQHF.

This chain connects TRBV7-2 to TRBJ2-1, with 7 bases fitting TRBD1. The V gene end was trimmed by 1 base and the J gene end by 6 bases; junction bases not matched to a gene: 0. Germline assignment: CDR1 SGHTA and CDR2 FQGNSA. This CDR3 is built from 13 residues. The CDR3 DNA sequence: TGTGCCAGCAGCTTAGACAGGGGCAATGAGCAGTTCTTC. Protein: CASSLDRGNEQFF.

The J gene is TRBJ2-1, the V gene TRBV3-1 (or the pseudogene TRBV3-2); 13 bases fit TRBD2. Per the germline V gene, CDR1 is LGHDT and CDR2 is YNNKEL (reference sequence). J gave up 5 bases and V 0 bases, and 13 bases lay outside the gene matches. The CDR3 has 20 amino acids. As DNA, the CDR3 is TGTGCCAGCAGCCAAGATTTTCAGTCAGGACTAGCGGGGGAACACAATGAGCAGTTCTTC. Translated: CASSQDFQSGLAGEHNEQFF.

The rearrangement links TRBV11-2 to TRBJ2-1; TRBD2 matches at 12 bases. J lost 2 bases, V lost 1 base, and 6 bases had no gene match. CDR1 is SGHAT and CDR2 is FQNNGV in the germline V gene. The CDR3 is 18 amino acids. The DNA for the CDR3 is TGTGCCAGCAGCTTAGGGAGACTAGCGGGGGCCACCTACAATGAGCAGTTCTTC. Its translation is CASSLGRLAGATYNEQFF.

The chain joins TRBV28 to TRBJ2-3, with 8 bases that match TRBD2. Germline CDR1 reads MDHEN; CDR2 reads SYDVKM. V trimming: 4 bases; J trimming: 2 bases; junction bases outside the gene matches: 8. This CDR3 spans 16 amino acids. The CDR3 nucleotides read TGTGCCAGCAGTTCCATCCTAGCGGGCCTCACAGATACGCAGTATTTT. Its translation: CASSSILAGLTDTQYF.

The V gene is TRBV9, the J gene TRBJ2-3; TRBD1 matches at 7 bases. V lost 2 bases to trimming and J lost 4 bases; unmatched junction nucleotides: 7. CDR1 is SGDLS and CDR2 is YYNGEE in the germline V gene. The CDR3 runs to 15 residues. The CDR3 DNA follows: TGTGCCAGCAGCGTGATGGGACAGACAGCAGATACGCAGTATTTT. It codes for CASSVMGQTADTQYF.

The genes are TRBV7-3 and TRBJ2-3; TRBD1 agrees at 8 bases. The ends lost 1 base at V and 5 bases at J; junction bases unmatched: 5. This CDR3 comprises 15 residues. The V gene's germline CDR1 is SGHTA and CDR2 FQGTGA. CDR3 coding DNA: TGTGCCAGCAGCTTAATCCAGGGGGCGTTAGATACGCAGTATTTT. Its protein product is CASSLIQGALDTQYF.

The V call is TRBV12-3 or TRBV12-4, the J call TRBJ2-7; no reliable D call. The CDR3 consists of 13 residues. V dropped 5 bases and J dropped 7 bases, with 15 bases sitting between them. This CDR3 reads CASSPNDFGEQYF. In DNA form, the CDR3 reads TGTGCCAGCAGTCCCAATGACTTTGGGGAGCAGTACTTC.

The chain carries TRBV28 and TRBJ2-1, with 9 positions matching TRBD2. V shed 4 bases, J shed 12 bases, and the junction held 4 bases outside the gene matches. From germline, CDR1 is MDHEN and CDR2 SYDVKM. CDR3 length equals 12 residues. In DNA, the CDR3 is TGTGCCAGCAGTTCGATAGCGGGGGCGCAGTTCTTC. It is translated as CASSSIAGAQFF.

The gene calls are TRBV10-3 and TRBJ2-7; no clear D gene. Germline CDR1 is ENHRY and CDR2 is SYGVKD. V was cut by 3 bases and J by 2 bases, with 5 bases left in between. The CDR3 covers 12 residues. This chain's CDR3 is CAISDGPYEQYF. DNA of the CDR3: TGTGCCATCAGTGACGGGCCCTACGAGCAGTACTTC.

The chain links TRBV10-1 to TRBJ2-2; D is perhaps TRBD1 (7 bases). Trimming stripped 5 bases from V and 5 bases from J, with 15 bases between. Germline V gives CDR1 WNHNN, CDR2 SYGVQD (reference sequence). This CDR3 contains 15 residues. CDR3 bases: TGCGCCAGCAGTCCGGGACAGAGCGGGACCGGGGAGCTGTTTTTT. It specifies CASSPGQSGTGELFF.

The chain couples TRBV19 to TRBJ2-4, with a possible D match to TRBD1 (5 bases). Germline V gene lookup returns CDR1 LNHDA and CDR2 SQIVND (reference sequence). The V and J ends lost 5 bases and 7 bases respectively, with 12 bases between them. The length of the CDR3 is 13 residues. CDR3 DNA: TGTGCCAGTAGTGAGTTCGACAGTAACATTCAGTACTTC. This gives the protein CASSEFDSNIQYF.

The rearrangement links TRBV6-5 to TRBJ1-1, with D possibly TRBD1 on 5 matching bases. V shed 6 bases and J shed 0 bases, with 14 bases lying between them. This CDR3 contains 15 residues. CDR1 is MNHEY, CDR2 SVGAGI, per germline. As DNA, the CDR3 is TGTGCCAGCAGAGCCCGGACAAGCTTGAACACTGAAGCTTTCTTT. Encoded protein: CASRARTSLNTEAFF.

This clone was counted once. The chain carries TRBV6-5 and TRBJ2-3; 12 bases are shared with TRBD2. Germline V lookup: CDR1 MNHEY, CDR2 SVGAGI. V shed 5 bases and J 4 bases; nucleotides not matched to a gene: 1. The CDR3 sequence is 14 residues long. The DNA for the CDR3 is TGTGCCAGCAGTCTAGCGGGGGGGCCAGATACGCAGTATTTT. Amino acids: CASSLAGGPDTQYF.